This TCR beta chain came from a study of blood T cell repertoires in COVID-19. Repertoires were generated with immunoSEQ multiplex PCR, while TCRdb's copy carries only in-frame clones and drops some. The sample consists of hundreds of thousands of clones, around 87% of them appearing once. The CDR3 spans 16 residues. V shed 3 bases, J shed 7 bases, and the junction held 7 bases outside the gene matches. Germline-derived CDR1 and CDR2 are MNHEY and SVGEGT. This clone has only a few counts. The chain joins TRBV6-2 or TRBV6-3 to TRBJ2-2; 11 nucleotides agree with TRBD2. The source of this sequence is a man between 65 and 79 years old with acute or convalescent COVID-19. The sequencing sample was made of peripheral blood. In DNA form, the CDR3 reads TGTGCCAGCAGTTATCTAGCGGGAGGACCCCTCGGGGAGCTGTTTTTT. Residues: CASSYLAGGPLGELFF.